Shown below are 3 T cell receptor beta chains from a single sample sequenced in a study of shared clonotypes between healthy human individuals. The naive CD8 fraction comprised CD45RO-negative cells positively selected for CCR7 and excluded terminally differentiated effector memory CD45RA+ cells. Profiled with immunoSEQ multiplex PCR; TCRdb holds only in-frame clones, not every one. There are around 2.1 million clones in the sample; approximately 94% occur only once, and under 2% lies in the top ten. Sample: naive CD8+ T cells from PBMCs. These receptor sequences come from a man in his late teens or twenties in good health. Some clones in this sample may be carry-over from other donors' samples.

The gene calls are TRBV11-2 and TRBJ1-1, with D possibly matching TRBD1 (5 bases). This CDR3 has 15 residues. The ends were cut back, 3 bases at V and 4 bases at J, with 15 bases in the middle. From germline, CDR1 is SGHAT and CDR2 FQNNGV. The CDR3 sequence is CASSFFRQGGTEAFF. The DNA for the CDR3 is TGTGCCAGCAGCTTTTTCCGGCAGGGCGGCACTGAAGCTTTCTTT.

The gene calls are TRBV7-8 and TRBJ2-7, with D unclear. The CDR3 is 11 residues long. CDR1 is SGHVS and CDR2 is FQNEAQ in the germline V gene. V lost 5 bases and J 9 bases, leaving 11 bases between the germline ends. As DNA, the CDR3 is TGTGCCAGCAGCATGTCCTGGGGGCAGTACTTC. The encoded protein is CASSMSWGQYF.

This chain connects TRBV15 to TRBJ2-5, with 7 bases identical to TRBD1. CDR3 size: 13 residues. V dropped 8 bases and J dropped 1; count of bases not matched to a gene: 4. Per the germline V gene, CDR1 is LNHNV and CDR2 is YYDKDF (reference sequence). CDR3 coding DNA: TGTGCCACCCAGGACAGGTTCCAAGAGACCCAGTACTTC. This codes for CATQDRFQETQYF.